This TCR beta chain was captured by sequencing in a study of blood T cell repertoires in COVID-19. The overall study: The cDNA or gDNA used as material had been derived from T cells, B-cell-depleted T cells, or PBMCs.

Clones were read by immunoSEQ multiplex PCR, and TCRdb kept only the in-frame ones, dropping some. The table includes about 110,000 clones, roughly 85% detected once. Sequencing was carried out using peripheral blood. The clonotype originates from a woman older than 75 with active or convalescent COVID-19.

CDR3 DNA sequence: TGTGCCTGGATGCGTGTCAGGGCAGCAGCTTTCTTT. It specifies CAWMRVRAAAFF. This chain uses TRBV30 with TRBJ1-1; D might be TRBD1 (5 bases). Germline CDR1 and CDR2: GTSNPN and SVGIG (reference sequence). This CDR3 has 12 residues. Trimming removed 4 bases from V and 10 bases from J, with 16 bases in between. The whole variable domain, filled in from reference TRBV30 and TRBJ1-1, reads SQTIHQWPATLVQPVGSPLSLECTVEGTSNPNLYWYRQAAGRGLQLLFYSVGIGQISSEVPQNLSASRPQDRQFILSSKKLLLSDSGFYLCAWMRVRAAAFFGQGTRLTVV.